These 20 T cell receptor beta chains originate from one sample sequenced in a study of CD8+ T cells in alopecia areata. Reverse transcription of extracted RNA yielded cDNA, which provided the sequencing template. Only in-frame clones appear in the TCRdb table, and some are missing; sequencing was by immunoSEQ multiplex PCR. The sample has some 170,000 clones, roughly 58% seen once. The treatment is: oral pan-JAK inhibitor, 5-10 mg twice daily. Sample: CD4+ T cells sorted from blood, taken at approximately week 56, from a patient treated with tofacitinib. These receptors were taken from a human donor with alopecia areata.

The chain uses TRBV30 and TRBJ1-2; D is uncertain. Germline assignment: CDR1 GTSNPN and CDR2 SVGIG (reference sequence). The CDR3 runs to 12 residues. V was shortened by 2 bases and J by 7 bases, with 11 bases between the two germline ends. The CDR3, as DNA: TGTGCCTGGAGTTGGGTGGCAGGTGGCTACACCTTC. Protein sequence: CAWSWVAGGYTF.

The rearrangement joins TRBV5-4 to TRBJ1-1, with D hard to call. The V end lost 0 bases, the J end lost 5 bases, and 8 bases lay between the germline ends. CDR1 and CDR2 (germline): SGHNT, YYREEE (reference sequence). The CDR3 covers 13 residues. The CDR3: CASSLDYQTEAFF. DNA of the CDR3: TGTGCCAGCAGCTTGGATTACCAAACTGAAGCTTTCTTT.

The chain uses TRBV25-1 and TRBJ1-2; no clear D. V lost 2 bases, J lost 5 bases, and 9 bases lay in between. The CDR3 sequence is 13 residues long. Germline loops: CDR1 MGHDK, CDR2 SYGVNS. CDR3 nucleotide sequence: TGTGCCAGCAGTGAAGACACGCTATATGGCTACACCTTC. Translated, it gives CASSEDTLYGYTF.

V is TRBV6-5 and J is TRBJ1-2; TRBD1 matches at 11 bases. Trimming at V came to 2 bases and at J to 10 bases, leaving 3 bases not matched to a gene. The CDR3 is made up of 13 amino acids. Germline loops: CDR1 MNHEY, CDR2 SVGAGI. CDR3 bases: TGTGCCAGCAGTTACCCGGGACAGGGGGTCTACACCTTC. Its translation: CASSYPGQGVYTF.

J is TRBJ1-5 and V is TRBV27; 9 bases are shared with TRBD1. The CDR3 totals 13 residues. CDR1 and CDR2 from the germline V gene are MNHEY and SMNVEV (reference sequence). The V and J ends lost 8 bases and 3 bases, in that order; junction bases with no gene match: 2. CDR3 DNA: TGTGCCAGCGGGGACAGGGCCAATCAGCCCCAGCATTTT. Translated: CASGDRANQPQHF.

Note on this clone: At the DNA level, this CDR3 is encoded by other sequences in the same sample as well. V usage is TRBV30 and J usage is TRBJ2-7; a weak D match, TRBD2 (5 bases). CDR3 length: 12 amino acids. Trimming pared 2 bases from V and 2 bases from J, leaving 7 bases between. Per the germline V gene, CDR1 is GTSNPN and CDR2 is SVGIG (reference sequence). In DNA, the CDR3 is TGTGCCTGGAGTCCCGGGACCTACGAGCAGTACTTC. It is translated as CAWSPGTYEQYF.

This clone was observed a few times. This chain joins TRBV19 and TRBJ1-1, with a tentative D call TRBD1 (5 bases). Germline CDR1 is LNHDA and CDR2 is SQIVND (reference sequence). Between the trimmed V and J ends, which lost 7 bases and 7 bases, there was a span of 22 bases. The CDR3 runs 15 residues. CDR3 coding DNA: TGTGCCAGTACCGAACGGACGGGGCCGCAAGATGAAGCTTTCTTT. As protein: CASTERTGPQDEAFF.

This chain connects TRBV10-3 to TRBJ1-2, with D possibly TRBD1 on 5 matching bases. The germline V gene encodes CDR1 ENHRY and CDR2 SYGVKD. The CDR3 sequence is 13 residues long. V lost 3 bases and J lost 2, with 7 bases in between. CDR3 DNA sequence: TGTGCCATCAGTGAACAGGAAAACTATGGCTACACCTTC. The encoded protein is CAISEQENYGYTF.

V usage is TRBV11-2 and J usage is TRBJ1-1; D is uncertain. CDR3 length: 14 residues. Trimming shortened V by 5 bases and J by 1 base, and 11 bases separated the two germline ends. Germline V gene sequence: CDR1 SGHAT, CDR2 FQNNGV. The CDR3 DNA sequence: TGTGCCAGCAGCCATCCCCCAAGGAACACTGAAGCTTTCTTT. Residues: CASSHPPRNTEAFF.

This clone was detected only a few times. The chain employs TRBV18 and TRBJ1-1, with TRBD1 identical over 7 bases. J gave up 6 bases and V 3 bases, and 16 bases lay outside the gene matches. The CDR3 sequence is 17 residues long. The germline CDR1 and CDR2 sequences are KGHSH and LQKENI. In DNA, the CDR3 is TGTGCCAGCTCACCCCTTACACAGACAGGGACGGGCGCTGAAGCTTTCTTT. Translation: CASSPLTQTGTGAEAFF. Full variable domain (missing parts from reference TRBV18 and TRBJ1-1): NAGVMQNPRHLVRRRGQEARLRCSPMKGHSHVYWYRQLPEEGLKFMVYLQKENIIDESGMPKERFSAEFPKEGPSILRIQQVVRGDSAAYFCASSPLTQTGTGAEAFFGQGTRLTVV.

This clone was detected a few times. J is TRBJ2-7 and V is TRBV15; D gene unclear. Trimming took off 0 bases at V and 4 bases at J, with 19 bases between the two ends. Germline loops: CDR1 LNHNV, CDR2 YYDKDF (reference sequence). The CDR3 runs to 17 residues. The CDR3 region is CATSRDGLGWTKYEQYF. The CDR3 DNA is TGTGCCACCAGCAGAGACGGCTTGGGGTGGACGAAGTACGAGCAGTACTTC.

There are a few counts of this clone. The chain recombines TRBV5-1 with TRBJ2-5; the match to TRBD2 covers 8 bases. The germline CDR1 and CDR2 sequences are SGHRS and YFSETQ. V was clipped by 2 bases and J by 3 bases; unmatched bases: 9. The CDR3 runs 16 residues. CDR3 sequence: CASSFVIGTREETQYF. The CDR3 DNA follows: TGCGCCAGCAGCTTTGTAATAGGGACTAGAGAAGAGACCCAGTACTTC.

The gene calls are TRBV5-6 and TRBJ1-1, with D unresolved. Trimming removed 1 base from V and 3 bases from J, with 13 bases in between. From germline, CDR1 is SGHDT and CDR2 YYEEEE. The CDR3 length is 15 residues. CDR3 coding DNA: TGTGCCAGCAGCTTGAATGGAGGTGTCGACACTGAAGCTTTCTTT. Its protein is CASSLNGGVDTEAFF.

The chain carries TRBV29-1 and TRBJ1-4; no clear D gene. The CDR3 totals 12 residues. Trimming left V 4 bases short and J 5 bases short, with 8 bases between. Germline assignment: CDR1 SQVTM and CDR2 ANQGSEA. The CDR3: CSVGTPNEKLFF. The DNA for the CDR3 is TGCAGCGTTGGAACCCCGAATGAAAAACTGTTTTTT.

This clone was counted a few times. The chain couples TRBV12-5 to TRBJ1-6; D is unclear. This CDR3 has 14 residues. V was shortened by 2 bases and J by 7 bases, with 9 bases between the two germline ends. Germline V CDR1 and CDR2: LGHNT, FRNRAP. CDR3: CASGLNGRNSPLHF. DNA for the CDR3: TGTGCTAGTGGTTTGAACGGTAGGAATTCACCCCTCCACTTT.

The gene calls are TRBV7-2 and TRBJ2-7; TRBD1 might be the D (5 bases). Between the trimmed V and J ends, which lost 1 base and 2 bases, there was a span of 15 bases. The germline V gene has CDR1 SGHTA and CDR2 FQGNSA. The CDR3 is made up of 16 amino acids. The CDR3 here is CASSLEGEVLAYEQYF. The CDR3, as DNA: TGTGCCAGCAGCTTAGAAGGGGAAGTCTTGGCCTACGAGCAGTACTTC.

V usage is TRBV5-1 and J usage is TRBJ2-5, with TRBD2 matching 11 bases. CDR1 and CDR2 (germline): SGHRS, YFSETQ. V lost 0 bases to trimming and J lost 8 bases; unmatched junction nucleotides: 9. This CDR3 spans 16 amino acids. The CDR3, as DNA: TGCGCCAGCAGCTTGGAACTAGCGGGGGCCTACATAACCCAGTACTTC. This gives the protein CASSLELAGAYITQYF.

In this sample, this clone turned up a few times. The chain recombines TRBV27 with TRBJ2-3, with a tentative D call TRBD1 (7 bases). The CDR3 extends over 19 amino acids. From germline, CDR1 is MNHEY and CDR2 SMNVEV (reference sequence). With 6 bases removed from V and 2 bases from J, the gap between germline ends came to 27 bases. CDR3 DNA sequence: TGTGCCAGCAGCCTCATCCTCACAGGGGCCGGGGAGGACACAGATACGCAGTATTTT. It specifies CASSLILTGAGEDTDTQYF.

This clone occurred a few times. V usage is TRBV2 and J usage is TRBJ2-3; D could derive from TRBD1 or TRBD2 (5 bases each). There are 16 residues in the CDR3. V was trimmed by 6 bases and J by 4 bases, leaving 20 bases between them. The germline CDR1 and CDR2 sequences are SNHLY and FYNNEI. CDR3 DNA sequence: TGTGCCAGCAGCCCGCCGGGGTGGGGGACCTCAGATACGCAGTATTTT. Translated, it gives CASSPPGWGTSDTQYF.

The chain joins TRBV6-1 to TRBJ2-2; no clear D. From germline, CDR1 is MNHNS and CDR2 SASEGT. This CDR3 spans 12 amino acids. Trimming took 3 bases from V and 6 from J, leaving 5 bases between them. The DNA for the CDR3 is TGTGCCAGCAGTGATCTAGCCGGGGAGCTGTTTTTT. Its protein product is CASSDLAGELFF.